The source of this T cell receptor (beta chain) is a study of CD8 T cells in ankylosing spondylitis. Findings and caveats of the study: A TCR beta motif of eight highly homologous variants appeared characteristic of ankylosing spondylitis blood. Matched ankylosing spondylitis synovial fluid reportedly showed significant enrichment of disease-linked clones. Earlier reports found some motif variants in synovial fluid and blood in reactive arthritis.

Quantitative 5'-RACE was performed with molecular barcodes, and it yielded the TCR beta libraries. A single record per CDR3 protein comes from TCRdb applying MiXCR to the 5' RACE reads. The sample carries 200,000 or so distinct CDR3 sequences, 15% to 20% recorded once. Trimming at V came to 3 bases and at J to 1 base, leaving 4 bases not matched to a gene. The CDR3 loop spans 16 amino acids. Germline V CDR1 and CDR2: SGHTA, FQGNSA. The table lists this clonotype with a few counts. Antigen: not known. The sequencing input was blood, either unsorted or a sorted T cell fraction (not recorded which). The receptor was isolated from a male donor under 35 with ankylosing spondylitis or in good health (not recorded which). V and J are TRBV7-2 and TRBJ1-3; 9 bases are a match to TRBD1. The CDR3 loop is CASSLAQGASGNTIYF. In nucleotides, the CDR3 is TGTGCCAGCAGCTTGGCACAGGGGGCGTCTGGAAACACCATATATTTT.